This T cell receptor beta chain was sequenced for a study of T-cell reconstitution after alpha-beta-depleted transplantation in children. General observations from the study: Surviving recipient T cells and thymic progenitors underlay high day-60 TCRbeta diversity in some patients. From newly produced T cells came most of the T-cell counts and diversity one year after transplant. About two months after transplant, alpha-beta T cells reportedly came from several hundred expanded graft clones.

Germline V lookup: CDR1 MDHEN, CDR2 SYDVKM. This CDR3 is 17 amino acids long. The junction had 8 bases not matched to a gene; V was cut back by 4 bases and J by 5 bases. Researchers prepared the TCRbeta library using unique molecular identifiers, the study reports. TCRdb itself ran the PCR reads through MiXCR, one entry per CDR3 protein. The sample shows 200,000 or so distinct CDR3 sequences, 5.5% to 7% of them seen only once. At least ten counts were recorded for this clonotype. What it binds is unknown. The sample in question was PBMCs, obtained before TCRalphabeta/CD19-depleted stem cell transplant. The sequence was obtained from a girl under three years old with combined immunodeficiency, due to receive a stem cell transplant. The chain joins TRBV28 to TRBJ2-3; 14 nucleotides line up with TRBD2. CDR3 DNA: TGTGCCAGCAGTTCTGCGGGACTAGCGGGAGACGTAGATACGCAGTATTTT. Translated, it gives CASSSAGLAGDVDTQYF.